This T cell receptor (beta chain) was retrieved from a study of T cells in Graves' hyperthyroidism and ophthalmopathy. Amplified TCR beta CDR3 regions derived from RNA transcripts. HTBI primers were employed in a first-round RT-PCR of the TCR CDR3. TCRdb reprocessed the multiplex PCR reads with MiXCR, giving one entry per CDR3 protein. Among 540,000 or so distinct CDR3 sequences listed, approximately 14% were seen once. Germline-derived CDR1 and CDR2 are SGHRS and YFSETQ. CDR3 length: 13 residues. J lost 8 bases, V lost 6 bases, and 6 bases had no gene match. This clonotype came up many times. The diagnoses drew upon clinical symptoms, serum thyroxine and TRAb, thyroid ultrasound and orbital computed tomography. 10 ml fresh peripheral blood yielded the PBMCs.

Material: blood. The sequence was collected from a young woman with Graves' hyperthyroidism. V and J are TRBV5-1 and TRBJ2-2, with TRBD1 identical over 8 bases. CDR3 sequence (DNA): TGCGCCAGCACCAGGGGGCAGTCAGGGGAGCTGTTTTTT. Translating it yields CASTRGQSGELFF.